This TCR beta chain was sequenced in a study of T cells in Graves' hyperthyroidism and ophthalmopathy (dated 2019 in TCRdb). Notes on the research overall: Peripheral blood was collected at initial diagnosis, before any treatment. TCR V-J signatures able to tell the groups apart were searched for in a discovery cohort of more than 90 patients, of whom approximately 40 had Graves' ophthalmopathy and 57 had stable Graves' hyperthyroidism. In addition, the study compared T-cell repertoires in thyroid tissue and in blood from roughly six Graves' hyperthyroidism patients. The paper describes TCR Vbeta CDR3 sequencing of fewer than 150 peripheral blood samples, made up of fewer than 50 ophthalmopathy patients, more than 70 hyperthyroidism patients and some 17 progressor patients. For training and testing, the roughly 93 patients in the discovery cohort were randomly divided in a 7:3 ratio. After blood sampling, hyperthyroidism patients were treated with methimazole at a starting dose of 30 mg daily, and ophthalmopathy patients were treated with high-dose intravenous methylprednisolone. Prospective prediction of ophthalmopathy was tested in an independent validation cohort of some 19 hyperthyroidism patients and roughly 16 patients who later progressed to ophthalmopathy.

The TCR beta CDR3 regions were amplified from RNA transcripts. A first-round RT-PCR of the TCR CDR3 used the HTBI primer set with the Qiagen OneStep RT-PCR kit. Libraries were constructed in a second round of multiplex PCR, after which size selection and purification were performed. Sequencing of the libraries was done on an Illumina HiSeq2000 using paired-end 100 bp reads. As for the authors' bioinformatics: SOAPnuke was used to process the raw data, removing reads that contained adapters or uncalled bases, had a mean Phred below 15, or lacked an exact match to the constant primer or identifier. High-quality paired reads were merged using COPE v1.2.5, and each unique nucleotide sequence was defined as a clonotype. MiTCR v1.1 was used to align the clonotypes against IMGT TRBV, TRBD and TRBJ reference segments. Only V-J combinations with frequency above 0.0001, covering 98% to 99.2% of repertoires, were analysed. The TCS score was defined as F50 (clonal expansion) divided by E x V (chaos), with BLOSUM62-based TCRdist calculated between CDR3 peptides within each V-J. Welch's t-statistics and random forest reduced fewer than 600 V-J features to 13, which were used in a naive Bayes classifier (R e1071). TCRdb applied fastp at Q25 and MiXCR to the public reads, then kept only in-frame beta chains. Each entry is one CDR3 protein sequence, shown with its most common DNA and genes. None of the V and J calls come from the authors' own analysis; TCRdb made them. The sample data list approximately 400,000 distinct CDR3 sequences, and 15% to 18% of these were observed just once. The top ten hold about 14% of the sample.

This clonotype was observed at least ten times. There is no known antigen for this receptor. There are no base qualities to consult, and no much larger clone falls within one base. The investigation overall reported the following: Ophthalmopathy was separated from stable hyperthyroidism by a 13 V-J signature model, with around 90% sensitivity and about 84% specificity obtained in cross-validation and 80%/75% obtained in testing. In validation, the model predicted progression to ophthalmopathy with approximately 71% sensitivity and about 73% specificity, a median of around 6.6 months before onset. Sample size was not statistically predetermined, and blinding of investigators to group allocation was not performed. Most expanded thyroid clonotypes (frequency above 0.001) were also found in blood, which suggests that blood repertoires may mirror thyroid immune responses.

A patient counted as having stable Graves' hyperthyroidism if no progression to ophthalmopathy occurred over 18 months of follow-up. Hyperthyroidism patients were newly diagnosed, with disease duration under 2 months, and aged 18 to 65 years. The study excluded patients with uncontrolled infections, other autoimmune diseases, pregnancy or lactation. Clinical symptoms, serum thyroxine and TRAb, thyroid ultrasound, and orbital computed tomography formed the basis for the diagnoses. Ficoll-Paque density gradient centrifugation was used to isolate PBMCs from about 9 ml of fresh peripheral blood. Total RNA was extracted with Trizol reagent, and quality was checked on an Agilent 2100 Bioanalyzer. The clonotype originates from a woman aged 18-35 years with Graves' hyperthyroidism. Sequencing used blood.

The encoded CDR3 is CASSYRTGVNTEAFF. The DNA sequence is given as TGTGCCAGCAGTTACCGTACAGGGGTGAACACTGAAGCTTTCTTT. Here the chain combines TRBV27 and TRBJ1-1; 7 central bases correspond to TRBD1. Per the germline V gene (reference sequence), MNHEY is the CDR1 and SMNVEV is the CDR2. The CDR3 has 15 amino acids, counting the end cysteine and phenylalanine. Kept here is only the CDR3 DNA, which spans 45 bases and is read in frame from base 1. The germline V end is reduced by 4 bases and the J end by 0 bases; junction bases left unmatched: 5.